The present T cell receptor beta chain was sequenced within a study of blood T cell repertoires in COVID-19. Study summary: Samples came from the United States, Italy and Spain, spanning acute and convalescent COVID-19. Sources were T cells, B-cell-depleted T cells, or PBMCs; the material itself was cDNA or gDNA.

This clone was counted only a few times. In the original analysis: Estimation of nucleated cell counts relied on the amplification of reference gene primers. Only in-frame clones appear in the TCRdb table, and some are missing; sequencing was by immunoSEQ multiplex PCR. The V and J calls and clone size are taken from that table; D and trimming were inferred from the DNA. Of about 100,000 clones in the sample, roughly four fifths were seen once. Sequencing was done on a sample of peripheral blood. This sequence originates from a man aged 40-49 years with active or convalescent COVID-19.

This chain's CDR3 is CASSDGGAYEQYF. The CDR3 nucleotides read TGTGCCAGCAGTGATGGAGGAGCCTACGAGCAGTACTTC. The chain has TRBV2 and TRBJ2-7, with D perhaps TRBD2 (5 bases). Trimming took 3 bases from V and 2 from J, leaving 8 bases between them. Germline lookup yields CDR1 SNHLY and CDR2 FYNNEI. CDR3 length equals 13 residues.